The 29 T cell receptor beta chains presented below share a single source sample, sequenced in a study of blood T cell repertoires in COVID-19. Sequencing used immunoSEQ multiplex PCR; TCRdb keeps in-frame clones, though not all of them. This sample has 70,000 to 85,000 clones, with approximately 90% found just once. Sequenced sample: peripheral blood. All receptors come from a man between 65 and 79 years old with active or convalescent COVID-19.

CDR3 sequence reads: CASSFSDGQGTEAFF. The CDR3 region has the DNA TGCGCCAGCAGCTTTTCTGACGGACAGGGAACTGAAGCTTTCTTT. The gene calls are TRBV5-1 and TRBJ1-1; TRBD1 matches at 8 bases. The CDR3 loop spans 15 amino acids. CDR1 and CDR2 from the germline V gene are SGHRS and YFSETQ. Losses at the gene ends were 2 bases for V and 5 bases for J; bases not matched to a gene: 8.

The chain uses TRBV7-7 and TRBJ2-5; TRBD2 matches 7 bases. CDR3 length equals 17 residues. The J segment lost 1 base and the V segment lost 2 bases, leaving 10 bases of the junction unmatched. CDR1 is SSHAT and CDR2 is FNYEAQ in the germline V gene (reference sequence). CDR3 nucleotides: TGTGCCAGCAGCTTAACCGGGGGGACCCCCTCCCAAGAGACCCAGTACTTC. Translated: CASSLTGGTPSQETQYF.

The chain carries TRBV28 and TRBJ2-2, with TRBD2 identical over 7 bases. The ends lost 8 bases at V and 4 bases at J; junction bases unmatched: 7. CDR1 and CDR2 (germline): MDHEN, SYDVKM. The CDR3 loop spans 14 amino acids. The chain's CDR3 is CASRGGDFTGELFF. Written as DNA, the CDR3 is TGTGCCAGCCGGGGAGGGGACTTCACCGGGGAGCTGTTTTTT.

The J gene is TRBJ1-5, the V gene TRBV6-2 or TRBV6-3, with D perhaps TRBD1 (5 bases). V was clipped by 6 bases and J by 6 bases, with 18 bases between them. CDR3 length equals 15 residues. Germline assignment: CDR1 MNHEY and CDR2 SVGEGT. CDR3 loop: CASSLSGGVGQPQHF. CDR3 DNA sequence: TGTGCCAGCAGCCTAAGTGGGGGGGTTGGTCAGCCCCAGCATTTT.

The genes are TRBV2 and TRBJ1-2; tentatively, D is TRBD1 (5 bases). The CDR3 consists of 13 residues. The germline V gene encodes CDR1 SNHLY and CDR2 FYNNEI. The V gene lost 6 bases and the J gene lost 5 bases, with 13 bases spanning the gap. For the CDR3, the DNA is TGTGCCAGCAGCATGGGGGGTACATATGGCTACACCTTC. Translated: CASSMGGTYGYTF.

The chain uses TRBV27 and TRBJ2-1; D may be TRBD2 (7 bases). The CDR3 has 15 residues. The germline CDR1 and CDR2 sequences are MNHEY and SMNVEV (reference sequence). The V end was cut by 2 bases, the J end by 4 bases, with 12 bases between. The CDR3 protein is CASSLRRGQYNEQFF. Written as DNA, the CDR3 is TGTGCCAGCAGTTTAAGGCGGGGGCAATACAATGAGCAGTTCTTC.

The chain uses TRBV24-1 and TRBJ2-1; D is possibly TRBD2 (5 bases). This CDR3 contains 15 residues. The germline CDR1 and CDR2 sequences are KGHDR and SFDVKD. The V end was cut by 8 bases, the J end by 0 bases, with 13 bases between. CDR3 sequence (DNA): TGTGCCACCAAGGGTTTGGGGAGCTCCTACAATGAGCAGTTCTTC. This sequence encodes CATKGLGSSYNEQFF.

This sequence joins TRBV12-3 or TRBV12-4 and TRBJ2-2, with no clear D. The CDR3 is made up of 12 amino acids. V shed 2 bases and J shed 5 bases, with 3 bases lying between them. CDR3 loop: CASSLITGELFF. CDR3 DNA: TGTGCCAGCAGTTTAATAACCGGGGAGCTGTTTTTT.

This clone was seen only once. The chain employs TRBV13 and TRBJ2-5; 7 bases align to TRBD2. Germline V lookup: CDR1 PRHDT, CDR2 FYEKMQ (reference sequence). The CDR3 is 18 amino acids. The V gene end was trimmed by 5 bases and the J gene end by 1 base; junction bases not matched to a gene: 16. For the CDR3, the DNA is TGTGCCAGCAGCCAGGGTCCCCTAGGCGGGGGAATCCAAGAGACCCAGTACTTC. Its translation is CASSQGPLGGGIQETQYF.

J is TRBJ1-2 and V is TRBV6-5, with a weak D call TRBD1 (6 bases). Germline V gene data show CDR1 as MNHEY and CDR2 as SVGAGI. This CDR3 region has 15 residues. Trimming stripped 2 bases from V and 5 bases from J, with 15 bases between. CDR3 DNA sequence: TGTGCCAGCAGTTACCTTGCGGGGGGGGCATATGGCTACACCTTC. This codes for CASSYLAGGAYGYTF.

The chain couples TRBV19 to TRBJ1-6; D is perhaps TRBD1 (5 bases). Germline V gene sequence: CDR1 LNHDA, CDR2 SQIVND (reference sequence). V lost 4 bases, J lost 7 bases, and 8 bases lay in between. The CDR3 totals 13 residues. CDR3 nucleotides: TGTGCCAGTAGTACGGGGGGAAATTCACCCCTCCACTTT. Translated: CASSTGGNSPLHF.

This chain links TRBV7-8 with TRBJ1-6; D perhaps matches TRBD1 (6 bases). V was trimmed by 1 base and J by 7 bases, leaving 17 bases between them. CDR3 length: 17 residues. From germline, CDR1 is SGHVS and CDR2 FQNEAQ. This CDR3 is CASSLGGRGGTNSPLHF. The CDR3 DNA is TGTGCCAGCAGCTTAGGCGGGCGAGGGGGAACCAATTCACCCCTCCACTTT.

The rearrangement uses TRBV5-1 and TRBJ2-5; 7 bases are shared with TRBD1. This CDR3 is 15 amino acids long. V was clipped by 0 bases and J by 4 bases; unmatched bases: 6. Germline loops: CDR1 SGHRS, CDR2 YFSETQ. The CDR3 region has the DNA TGCGCCAGCAGCTTGGGGAACAGGGGACCAGAGACCCAGTACTTC. Its protein is CASSLGNRGPETQYF. Using reference TRBV5-1 and TRBJ2-5 for the parts outside the CDR3, the full variable domain is KAGVTQTPRYLIKTRGQQVTLSCSPISGHRSVSWYQQTPGQGLQFLFEYFSETQRNKGNFPGRFSGRQFSNSRSEMNVSTLELGDSALYLCASSLGNRGPETQYFGPGTRLLVL.

V and J are TRBV10-3 and TRBJ1-5, with TRBD1 identical over 9 bases. The trim removed 4 bases at V and 5 bases at J, leaving 3 bases unmatched. CDR1 ENHRY and CDR2 SYGVKD come from the germline V gene. There are 14 residues in the CDR3. The DNA for the CDR3 is TGTGCCATCAGTGTCGACAGGGGGGATCAGCCCCAGCATTTT. This gives the protein CAISVDRGDQPQHF.

This chain connects TRBV7-8 to TRBJ2-7; maybe TRBD1 (5 bases). The V end lost 5 bases, the J end lost 2 bases, and 16 bases lay between the germline ends. The CDR3 extends over 15 amino acids. Germline loops: CDR1 SGHVS, CDR2 FQNEAQ. Here the CDR3 DNA reads TGTGCCAGCAGCCTTAGGGGCCCGGACGCCTACGAGCAGTACTTC. Translating it yields CASSLRGPDAYEQYF.

This chain joins TRBV9 and TRBJ1-3; weak D call: TRBD1 (6 bases). V was cut by 2 bases and J by 0 bases, with 12 bases left in between. The CDR3 spans 16 residues. Germline V lookup: CDR1 SGDLS, CDR2 YYNGEE. The chain's CDR3 is CASSVSGQSSGNTIYF. CDR3 DNA sequence: TGTGCCAGCAGCGTCTCAGGACAGAGCTCTGGAAACACCATATATTTT.

The chain employs TRBV3-1 (or the pseudogene TRBV3-2) and TRBJ1-2; no firm D call. Trimming took 7 bases from V and 8 from J, leaving 11 bases between them. The length of the CDR3 is 11 residues. Germline assignment: CDR1 LGHDT and CDR2 YNNKEL (reference sequence). Written as DNA, the CDR3 is TGTGCCAGCAACGCAGGCAGCGGCTACACCTTC. This encodes CASNAGSGYTF.

This CDR3 reads CASSPKLAGGPEETQYF. CDR3 bases: TGTGCCAGCAGCCCAAAACTAGCGGGGGGACCGGAGGAGACCCAGTACTTC. This chain uses TRBV7-7 with TRBJ2-5, with TRBD2 matching over 12 bases. V gave up 5 bases and J gave up 5 bases; unmatched junction bases: 12. The CDR3 has 17 residues. Looked up from germline, CDR1 is SSHAT and CDR2 is FNYEAQ (reference sequence).

V and J are TRBV7-8 and TRBJ2-3; the match to TRBD2 covers 10 bases. Germline loops: CDR1 SGHVS, CDR2 FQNEAQ. The CDR3 loop spans 16 amino acids. V trimming: 0 bases; J trimming: 1 base; junction bases outside the gene matches: 1. The CDR3 coding sequence is TGTGCCAGCAGCTTAGCCCTAGCGGGAGGCACAGATACGCAGTATTTT. This sequence encodes CASSLALAGGTDTQYF.

This clone was observed a single time. The chain recombines TRBV5-1 with TRBJ2-7, with 12 bases identical to TRBD2. Trimming at V came to 4 bases and at J to 6 bases, leaving 8 bases not matched to a gene. The CDR3 runs 15 residues. Germline lookup yields CDR1 SGHRS and CDR2 YFSETQ. The DNA for the CDR3 is TGCGCCAGCAGCCCCGGACTAGCGGGGCCCCTCGAGCAGTACTTC. Translating gives CASSPGLAGPLEQYF.

The CDR3 nucleotides are TGTGCCAGCTCACCCCCGGGACTAGCGGGGGAGTCCTACGAGCAGTACTTC. Its protein is CASSPPGLAGESYEQYF. The gene calls are TRBV18 and TRBJ2-7, with 14 bases matching TRBD2. Germline V gene sequence: CDR1 KGHSH, CDR2 LQKENI. V lost 3 bases and J lost 1; bases outside the gene matches: 5. The CDR3 length is 17 residues.

V and J are TRBV6-5 and TRBJ1-3; D is undetermined. The CDR3 runs to 15 residues. Germline V lookup: CDR1 MNHEY, CDR2 SVGAGI. The V end was cut by 2 bases, the J end by 0 bases, with 8 bases between. The DNA of the CDR3 is TGTGCCAGCAGTTACGACGGACTCTCTGGAAACACCATATATTTT. Translating it yields CASSYDGLSGNTIYF.

This chain connects TRBV12-2 to TRBJ2-7; the D segment call TRBD1 is taken from the table without a DNA check. TRBV12-2 is assigned pseudogene status. The CDR3 runs to 16 residues. For the CDR3, the DNA is TGTGCAAGTCGCCCCCCGGGGGGGACAGGGGGCTACGAGCAGTACTTC. Its translation is CASRPPGGTGGYEQYF.

The genes are TRBV2 and TRBJ2-7, with 7 bases lining up with TRBD2. V was pared by 3 bases and J by 1 base, with 6 bases of the junction left unmatched. Germline CDR1 reads SNHLY; CDR2 reads FYNNEI. This CDR3 comprises 15 residues. CDR3 residues: CASSDRGGWSYEQYF. The CDR3 nucleotides are TGTGCCAGCAGTGACCGCGGGGGTTGGTCCTACGAGCAGTACTTC. Complete variable domain (other parts from reference TRBV2 and TRBJ2-7): EPEVTQTPSHQVTQMGQEVILRCVPISNHLYFYWYRQILGQKVEFLVSFYNNEISEKSEIFDDQFSVERPDGSNFTLKIRSTKLEDSAMYFCASSDRGGWSYEQYFGPGTRLTVT.

V is TRBV5-1 and J is TRBJ2-3; 14 bases are a match to TRBD2. Per germline, CDR1 SGHRS and CDR2 YFSETQ. The CDR3 length is 20 residues. Trimming cost V 2 bases and J 0 bases; bases outside gene matches: 11. The CDR3 bases are TGCGCCAGCAGCTTATTCCTACCGGGACTAGCGGGAGCTAGCACAGATACGCAGTATTTT. Protein sequence: CASSLFLPGLAGASTDTQYF. Complete variable domain (other parts from reference TRBV5-1 and TRBJ2-3): KAGVTQTPRYLIKTRGQQVTLSCSPISGHRSVSWYQQTPGQGLQFLFEYFSETQRNKGNFPGRFSGRQFSNSRSEMNVSTLELGDSALYLCASSLFLPGLAGASTDTQYFGPGTRLTVL.

This rearrangement joins TRBV12-3 or TRBV12-4 to TRBJ1-2; tentatively, D is TRBD1 (6 bases). The CDR3 is made up of 13 amino acids. V was clipped by 6 bases and J by 8 bases, with 16 bases between them. This chain's CDR3 is CASSSQGLRGYTF. The CDR3 bases are TGTGCCAGCAGCTCCCAGGGGCTTAGGGGCTACACCTTC.

This clone was observed once. The CDR3 DNA reads as TGCGCCAGCAGCCAAGTTGGGGGGGCCATGAACACTGAAGCTTTCTTT. It is translated as CASSQVGGAMNTEAFF. This chain uses TRBV4-1 with TRBJ1-1; tentatively, D is TRBD1 (6 bases). V shed 1 base and J shed 0 bases, with 12 bases lying between them. From germline, CDR1 is MGHRA and CDR2 YSYEKL. The CDR3 length is 16 residues.

The rearrangement uses TRBV29-1 and TRBJ2-2; TRBD2 matches at 8 bases. The CDR3 is 14 residues long. J lost 5 bases, V lost 2 bases, and 4 bases had no gene match. CDR1 is SQVTM, CDR2 ANQGSEA, per germline. CDR3 DNA sequence: TGCAGCGTTGAACGCGGGGGGCCAACCGGGGAGCTGTTTTTT. This encodes CSVERGGPTGELFF.

The genes are TRBV6-1 and TRBJ2-5; TRBD2 matches at 8 bases. V shed 2 bases and J 2 bases; nucleotides not matched to a gene: 4. The CDR3 sequence is 15 residues long. Germline V gene lookup returns CDR1 MNHNS and CDR2 SASEGT. The CDR3 here is CASSESGSTQETQYF. The DNA of the CDR3 is TGTGCCAGCAGTGAAAGCGGGAGCACTCAAGAGACCCAGTACTTC.